This TCR beta chain was captured by sequencing in a study of cytomegalovirus exposure and HLA in healthy donors (dated 2017 in TCRdb). Regarding the study in general: According to an earlier analysis of 587 of the donors, some 180 million T cells yielded 95 million to 140 million unique TCR beta sequences and around 280 Gb of sequence data. The study used immunosequencing to profile the T cell repertoires of several hundred subjects and linked those repertoires to cytomegalovirus serostatus. All discovery cohort repertoires had been generated on a single sequencing platform. Several DR-DQ haplotypes were treated as single units for association and clustering because of strong linkage in the cohort. Typing coverage varied by locus: roughly 620-630 donors for A, B, C, DRB1 and DQB1; under 550 for DQA1; about 600 for DPA1; under 490 for DPB1. The genetic ancestry cluster associated with self-reported Caucasian donors included about four fifths of the roughly 360 genotyped donors. Among 300 to 500 genotyped donors of the cohort, an average of around 220,000 unique TCR beta nucleotide sequences was sequenced per donor, of which 15% to 20% were non-productive. In the later analysis, no new phenotypic data were used to find candidate immune exposures; instead, reliance was placed on TCR beta sequences and their occurrence across donors. Donor age, sex, ethnicity and CMV serostatus were collected together with the repertoire data. Class I and class II HLA loci were covered by the typing at four-digit resolution. An early release that covered around 590 HLA-typed donors contained around 330 gigabases of sequencing data and 70 million to 100 million unique TCR sequences. The aim of the study was to test whether cataloging public T cell receptors could identify signatures of past pathogen exposure. In addition to the first cohort of 666 subjects, a separate validation cohort of 130 or so different subjects was used. A later genetic analysis took genome-wide SNP genotypes for about three fifths of the roughly 700 donors and used that subset as a discovery cohort. A later analysis re-examined previously published TCR beta repertoires from 500 to 700 donors and added high-resolution HLA genotyping to investigate patterns of TCR occurrence. The study combined high-throughput TCR immunosequencing, statistical association of individual TCRs with disease status, and machine learning to predict cytomegalovirus infection status. To decide whether each TCR beta V gene segment behaved as functional or pseudogenic, an earlier analysis of approximately 600 of the donors relied on high-throughput TCR beta sequencing.

This clone has more than one count but fewer than ten. Its binding antigen is unknown. The sample holds no much larger clone one base away, and base qualities are not on file. Trimming removed 4 bases from V and 0 bases from J, leaving 16 bases between the germline ends. The CDR3 starts with the cysteine, ends with the phenylalanine, and has 17 residues. Solely the CDR3 DNA is kept, with 51 bases framed from the first base. Via the germline V gene, CDR1 is LGHNA and CDR2 YSLEER. The cohort was made up of approximately 670 healthy bone marrow donors. At the time of sampling, every cohort member was nominally healthy, though immune exposures that went unrecorded were likely present. The donor tested CMV seronegative, placing the donor among the roughly 340 seronegative members of the cohort. A peripheral blood sample was provided by each donor, and peripheral blood mononuclear cells were used for TCR beta sequencing. The Qiagen DNeasy Blood Extraction Kit was used to extract genomic DNA from the blood cell samples.

Library construction relied on the immunoSEQ multiplex PCR assay. For the multiplex PCR, a mixture combining 60 forward primers for TCR Vbeta segments and 13 reverse primers for TCR Jbeta segments was used. The CDR3 region of rearranged TCR beta genes was amplified from genomic DNA with a multiplex PCR assay. The amplified TCR beta libraries were sequenced on the Illumina HiSeq System as 87-base-pair reads. As for the original processing: A later analysis tallied around 87 million unique TCR beta chains across the 640 or so repertoires, and roughly 11 million of those chains were shared by two or more donors. To remove PCR and sequencing errors, raw reads were error-corrected and collapsed into unique sequences using a nearest-neighbor algorithm that merged closely related sequences. V, D and J gene segments were assigned by aligning CDR3 sequences to IMGT reference sequences. For a sequence to be retained, a match of at least six nucleotides to both a V gene segment and a J gene segment was required. Rearrangements were called productive when the CDR3 lacked stop codons and stayed in frame with V and J; all others were non-productive. Following IMGT convention, CDR3 was defined as the stretch from the second conserved V-encoded cysteine up to the conserved J-encoded phenylalanine. The earlier analysis of about 640 of the donors excluded any sequence lacking an unambiguous match to a single V gene segment. In an earlier analysis of 450 to 700 of the donors, V segments were called functional above 56.7% productive rearrangements and were called segregating when the between-donor standard deviation exceeded 5%. To diagnose cytomegalovirus status from the catalog of TCR beta chain sequences, a statistical classification framework was built. In a later analysis, V and J genes were assigned by comparing TCR nucleotide sequences against IMGT/GENE-DB human TR gene sequences. A later analysis assigned CDR3 sequences and most-parsimonious VDJ recombination scenarios with the TCRdist pipeline. In a later analysis, each TCR beta chain was defined by its CDR3 amino acid sequence together with its V-gene family, and reads lacking a unique V-gene family were excluded. As a way to deal with suspected cross-contamination and a sequencing artifact, a later analysis dropped approximately 590 nucleotide sequences that were highly shared and had low generation probability. For each public chain, a later analysis derived a clonal expansion index from normalized ranks of inferred template counts within each repertoire. In a later analysis, generation probabilities were computed using a VDJ recombination model fitted to out-of-frame rearrangements, and the results were checked against IGoR. In a later analysis, hypergeometric tests were used to score TCR-TCR, TCR-HLA and TCR-CMV co-occurrence, with a repertoire-size bias correction applied to TCR pairs. False discovery rates were estimated in a later analysis by permuting HLA or CMV assignments 20 times. In a later analysis, co-occurring TCRs were grouped using DBSCAN, and TCRdist sequence similarity was added for clustering within HLA-allele-positive subsets. Co-occurrence clustering excluded repertoires with fewer than 30,000 or more than 120,000 public chains, plus five with anomalous nucleotide sharing. The immuneACCESS repertoire file appears here via TCRdb, limited to in-frame rearrangements. These files lack a portion of the clones; in checked studies, under half of the deficit traces to unresolved V genes, and the cause of the others is not known. That table furnishes V, J and clone size, whereas the DNA furnished D and trimming. For this sample there are tens of thousands of clones; around 81% appear just once. The top ten clonotypes cover approximately 1.1% of the sample.

Paper-wide results and their limitations: The cohort was sequenced for TCR beta chains only, and without alpha or paired-chain data the features that could be detected were limited. Because counts were too low, roughly 17 rarely observed V segments, including chromosome 9 orphons, were left out of the earlier analysis of over 550 of the donors. A further reported finding was that TCR beta sequences accurately predicted the HLA-A and HLA-B alleles for most subjects in the first cohort. A cluster of highly shared sequence variants was judged likely to be a technical artifact of the sequencing pipeline. According to a later analysis, TCR association rates differed among HLA loci, with DRB1 alleles showing the most associated TCRs and HLA-C alleles showing the fewest. According to a later genetic analysis, donors in an Asian-associated ancestry cluster had fewer N-insertions in productive TCRs than the approximately 700-donor mean. Because some donors lacked HLA typing at each locus, the association tests relied only on the typed subset. In a later genetic analysis, a missense DCLRE1C variant was associated with V-gene and J-gene trimming of TCR beta chains, and the association was replicated in an independent cohort. The classifier was reported to diagnose cytomegalovirus status with high specificity and sensitivity in both the original cohort and the validation cohort. The study gave a list of around 170 TCR beta chains associated with cytomegalovirus. Correlated functional status among segregating V segments might reflect linkage disequilibrium, but an unknown experimental factor could not be ruled out. When HLA alleles, especially DR and DQ, strongly co-occurred, attributing TCR associations to individual alleles was difficult. A later analysis associated about 18,000 TCR beta sequences with specific HLA alleles at a false discovery rate of 0.05. In a later analysis, several top co-occurrence clusters were reported to appear linked to parvovirus B19, influenza, CMV and Epstein-Barr virus. Because the 87-base-pair reads could not distinguish some IMGT-functional V segments, including TRBV6-2 and TRBV6-3, those segments were excluded. An earlier analysis of around 540 of the donors showed that most TCR beta V segments appeared in productive rearrangements either about 87% or about 30% of the time, which broadly matched IMGT annotations. While some public TCRs were present in many individuals, most TCR sequences turned up only very rarely across donors. Compared with equally common non-associated chains, HLA-associated TCR beta chains in a later analysis were more clonally expanded and had lower generation probabilities. Presence/absence analyses assumed roughly uniform sequencing depth across donors, an assumption that may not hold. Immune exposure information for the cohort was limited to CMV serostatus. In vitro tests confirmed that three of the cytomegalovirus-associated TCR beta chains recognize cytomegalovirus antigens. It was suggested by the authors that the approach could potentially be generalized to other disease states and immunological phenotypes. In a later analysis, most CMV-associated TCR beta chains were found to appear HLA-restricted, with HLA associations seemingly driven largely by CMV exposure.

The rearranged segments are TRBV4-3 and TRBJ2-1, and the D gene may be TRBD1, 5 bases matching. The specimen was PBMCs. This receptor was identified in a male donor in good health and CMV-seronegative. This receptor carries the CDR3 CASSPRGQGSSYNEQFF. The DNA sequence is given as TGCGCCAGCAGCCCAAGGGGTCAGGGTAGCTCCTACAATGAGCAGTTCTTC.